This passage covers 15 T cell receptor beta chains from one sample sequenced in a study of long-term antiretroviral therapy in people with HIV. Run at survey level, the immunoSEQ assay was version v3.0. Profiled with immunoSEQ multiplex PCR; TCRdb holds only in-frame clones, not every one. The table has 20,000 to 25,000 clones, 76% seen once. This specimen was unsorted PBMCs, taken 1.1 years before starting antiretroviral therapy. These receptors came from a woman in her forties with HIV.

The chain has TRBV5-5 and TRBJ1-6, with TRBD1 matching 8 bases. This CDR3 is built from 14 residues. Trimming at V came to 0 bases and at J to 8 bases, leaving 1 base not matched to a gene. Germline loops: CDR1 SGHKS, CDR2 YYEKEE (reference sequence). CDR3 sequence (DNA): TGTGCCAGCAGCTTGGGACAGGGGCATTCACCCCTCCACTTT. This codes for CASSLGQGHSPLHF.

The chain carries TRBV7-8 and TRBJ1-2; maybe TRBD1 (5 bases). Trimming removed 1 base at V and 3 bases at J, with 12 bases between. Germline assignment: CDR1 SGHVS and CDR2 FQNEAQ. CDR3 length equals 15 residues. The CDR3 reads CASSLGAGTYYGYTF. The CDR3 nucleotides are TGTGCCAGCAGCTTAGGAGCAGGGACTTACTATGGCTACACCTTC.

The V call is TRBV29-1, the J call TRBJ2-3; 7 bases map to TRBD2. The CDR3 has 14 amino acids. CDR1 and CDR2 (germline): SQVTM, ANQGSEA. J gave up 0 bases and V 6 bases, and 6 bases lay outside the gene matches. The CDR3 bases are TGCAGCGTGGGGGGTAGCGGGAGCACAGATACGCAGTATTTT. Translation: CSVGGSGSTDTQYF.

The chain combines TRBV9 with TRBJ1-1; 7 bases are a match to TRBD1. CDR3 length: 15 residues. Germline V lookup: CDR1 SGDLS, CDR2 YYNGEE. Germline trimming cut 3 bases from V and 1 base from J; bases unmatched to any gene: 6. CDR3 region: CASSANRGRNTEAFF. The DNA for the CDR3 is TGTGCCAGCAGCGCTAACAGGGGAAGGAACACTGAAGCTTTCTTT.

This chain joins TRBV11-3 and TRBJ2-2, with a tentative D call TRBD2 (5 bases). Trimming left V 3 bases short and J 4 bases short, with 15 bases between. Germline V CDR1 and CDR2: SGHNT, YENEEA. This CDR3 region has 16 residues. This CDR3 reads CASSFRGARGTGELFF. CDR3 DNA: TGTGCCAGCAGCTTTCGCGGAGCCCGGGGCACCGGGGAGCTGTTTTTT.

CDR3 sequence reads: CASSQFPSGQLLKNQPQHF. The CDR3 DNA is TGCGCCAGCAGCCAATTCCCCTCTGGACAGTTGCTGAAAAATCAGCCCCAGCATTTT. J is TRBJ1-5 and V is TRBV4-1; perhaps TRBD1 as D (6 bases). This CDR3 comprises 19 residues. The V end was cut by 2 bases, the J end by 4 bases, with 24 bases between. Germline values: CDR1 MGHRA, CDR2 YSYEKL.

This clone has more than one count but fewer than ten. The genes are TRBV2 and TRBJ1-2, with 9 bases lining up with TRBD1. J was trimmed by 8 bases and V by 6 bases; bases with no gene match: 16. This CDR3 spans 16 amino acids. The germline gives CDR1 SNHLY, CDR2 FYNNEI. The CDR3 sequence is CASRRLTLQGARGYTF. The CDR3 nucleotides are TGTGCCAGCAGAAGATTGACCTTACAGGGGGCGCGGGGCTACACCTTC.

The rearrangement links TRBV5-4 to TRBJ2-2; 7 bases match TRBD2. This CDR3 has 17 residues. The V and J ends lost 3 bases and 1 base, in that order; junction bases with no gene match: 9. CDR1 and CDR2 (germline): SGHNT, YYREEE (reference sequence). The CDR3 sequence is CASSSWGGVGNTGELFF. CDR3 DNA: TGTGCCAGCAGCTCATGGGGGGGGGTTGGGAACACCGGGGAGCTGTTTTTT.

The chain has TRBV29-1 and TRBJ1-1, with a tentative D call TRBD1 (6 bases). With 6 bases removed from V and 4 bases from J, the gap between germline ends came to 15 bases. Germline CDR1 reads SQVTM; CDR2 reads ANQGSEA. CDR3 length equals 13 residues. CDR3 DNA: TGCAGCGTAGCACAGGGTCTGGGCACTGAAGCTTTCTTT. Amino acids: CSVAQGLGTEAFF.

The J gene is TRBJ2-2, the V gene TRBV2; 9 nucleotides match TRBD1. V gave up 8 bases and J gave up 1 base; unmatched junction bases: 2. The germline gives CDR1 SNHLY, CDR2 FYNNEI. The CDR3 is made up of 14 amino acids. The CDR3 DNA reads TGTGCCAGCTGGGGACAGGGGAACACCGGGGAGCTGTTTTTT. Its protein product is CASWGQGNTGELFF.

The chain links TRBV19 to TRBJ2-1; 12 bases are shared with TRBD2. The CDR3 is 17 amino acids. CDR1 is LNHDA, CDR2 SQIVND, per germline (reference sequence). With V trimmed by 3 bases and J by 8 bases, 11 bases remained unmatched. For the CDR3, the DNA is TGTGCCAGTAGTATTCTAGCGGGAGGGCCGTACGTCGATGAGCAGTTCTTC. Its translation is CASSILAGGPYVDEQFF. The whole variable domain, filled in from reference TRBV19 and TRBJ2-1, reads DGGITQSPKYLFRKEGQNVTLSCEQNLNHDAMYWYRQDPGQGLRLIYYSQIVNDFQKGDIAEGYSVSREKKESFPLTVTSAQKNPTAFYLCASSILAGGPYVDEQFFGPGTRLTVL.

The CDR3 DNA is TGTGCCAGCAGCCCTAATGGCCGGGAGACCCAGTACTTC. Residues: CASSPNGRETQYF. The chain carries TRBV4-2 and TRBJ2-5; D is ambiguous. Trimming pared 4 bases from V and 5 bases from J, leaving 11 bases between. The CDR3 is 13 residues long. Germline CDR1 and CDR2: LGHNA and YNFKEQ.

The chain is built from TRBV30 and TRBJ1-6; no reliable D call. The V and J ends lost 3 bases and 0 bases respectively, with 24 bases between them. Germline V gene sequence: CDR1 GTSNPN, CDR2 SVGIG (reference sequence). The CDR3 loop spans 20 amino acids. The CDR3 reads CAWSQKPDTFWRSYNSPLHF. CDR3 nucleotides: TGTGCCTGGAGCCAAAAGCCCGACACTTTCTGGCGCTCCTATAATTCACCCCTCCACTTT.

The rearrangement links TRBV7-9 to TRBJ2-1, with 7 bases matching TRBD2. V was clipped by 1 base and J by 5 bases; unmatched bases: 2. This CDR3 spans 14 amino acids. Germline CDR1 reads SEHNR; CDR2 reads FQNEAQ (reference sequence). CDR3 protein: CASSLVGLHNEQFF. The CDR3 bases are TGTGCCAGCAGCTTAGTGGGACTACACAATGAGCAGTTCTTC.

The genes are TRBV12-5 and TRBJ2-6, with D tentatively TRBD1 (5 bases). The germline V gene has CDR1 LGHNT and CDR2 FRNRAP. Trimming took 7 bases from V and 2 from J, leaving 9 bases between them. CDR3 size: 14 residues. This CDR3 reads CASDLTAGANVLTF. CDR3 bases: TGTGCTAGTGACCTGACAGCTGGGGCCAACGTCCTGACTTTC.